A selection of T cell receptor beta chains follows, all from one sample in a study of Ad26.COV2.S vaccination and SARS-CoV-2 variants. Sequencing used immunoSEQ multiplex PCR; TCRdb keeps in-frame clones, though not all of them. The sample consists of fewer than 400,000 clones, approximately 89% of them appearing once. Sequences were derived from peripheral blood, sampled in a trial of Ad26.COV2.S vaccine versus placebo. These receptors were collected from a person aged 18-60 years who received the Ad26.COV2.S COVID-19 vaccine or a placebo. CDR3s include the opening cysteine and the closing phenylalanine or tryptophan. The order of the fields is J gene, D gene, clone size, V gene, CDR3 DNA, CDR3 protein. The D gene is left open where the match is weak. Expanded clones get a size class; other rows say once, few or many, or leave the size out.

TRBJ2-6 | TRBD2 | - | TRBV18 | TGTGCCAGCTCATCGGGACTAGCGGGAGGTCTTGGGGCCAACGTCCTGACTTTC | CASSSGLAGGLGANVLTF
TRBJ2-3 | TRBD2 | - | TRBV24-1 | TGTGCCACCAGGGGGCTAGCGGGGACAGATACGCAGTATTTT | CATRGLAGTDTQYF
TRBJ1-6 | - | - | TRBV5-1 | TGCGCCAGCAGCTCCGGGGGCCCCTATAATTCACCCCTCCACTTT | CASSSGGPYNSPLHF
TRBJ2-7 | - | few | TRBV6-1 | TGTGCCAGCAGTGACCAGGCTAGCGAGGCCTACGAGCAGTACTTC | CASSDQASEAYEQYF
TRBJ1-1 | - | - | TRBV7-3 | TGTGCCAGCAGCTTGCGGGGATGGAGCACTGAAGCTTTCTTT | CASSLRGWSTEAFF
TRBJ2-3 | TRBD1 | - | TRBV2 | TGTGCCAGCAGGGGGACAGGGAGTAGCACAGATACGCAGTATTTT | CASRGTGSSTDTQYF
TRBJ2-1 | - | - | TRBV18 | TGTGCCAGCTCACCATCTCCCCTGGGGGCCTACAATGAGCAGTTCTTC | CASSPSPLGAYNEQFF
TRBJ2-4 | - | - | TRBV15 | TGTGCCACCAGCAGAGCCACAGCCAAAAACATTCAGTACTTC | CATSRATAKNIQYF
TRBJ1-2 | TRBD1 | - | TRBV6-5 | TGTGCCAGCAGGCCTACAGGGGGCTTAGGCTACACCTTC | CASRPTGGLGYTF
TRBJ1-6 | - | - | TRBV6-5 | TGTGCCAGCAGTCCCCTTCCCTTCTATAATTCACCCCTCCACTTT | CASSPLPFYNSPLHF
TRBJ2-1 | - | - | TRBV28 | TGTGCCATCCAAATTGCCTACAATGAGCAGTTCTTC | CAIQIAYNEQFF
TRBJ1-5 | - | - | TRBV23-1 | TGCGCCAGCAGTCCTAGGGGGGCAGTTCAGCCCCAGCATTTT | CASSPRGAVQPQHF
TRBJ2-1 | - | - | TRBV24-1 | TGTGCCACCAGTGGGGGGACACCCCCCCATGAGCAGTTCTTC | CATSGGTPPHEQFF
TRBJ2-1 | TRBD1 | - | TRBV6-5 | TGTGCCAGCAGGAGGACAGGGGATGAGCAGTTCTTC | CASRRTGDEQFF
TRBJ2-1 | TRBD2 | - | TRBV7-9 | TGTGCCAGCAGCCACTCTCTAGCGGGTATAAAGGAGCAGTTCTTC | CASSHSLAGIKEQFF
TRBJ2-7 | TRBD1 | few | TRBV28 | TGTGCCAGCAGTTCGGGACAGGGATACTACGAGCAGTACTTC | CASSSGQGYYEQYF
TRBJ2-2 | - | - | TRBV30 | TGTGCCTGGAGTCCCGGGGGTGGCGGGACCTACACCGGGGAGCTGTTTTTT | CAWSPGGGGTYTGELFF
TRBJ1-2 | - | - | TRBV6-5 | TGTGCCAGCAGTTACCTCAAGGGGTTCGCCTATGGCTACACCTTC | CASSYLKGFAYGYTF
TRBJ2-1 | - | - | TRBV7-9 | TGTGCCAGTTCCTGGAACTCCAACTACAATGAGCAGTTCTTC | CASSWNSNYNEQFF
TRBJ2-2 | - | - | TRBV9 | TGTGCCAGCAGCGTAGAATTGCGGGGCGACACCGGGGAGCTGTTTTTT | CASSVELRGDTGELFF
TRBJ2-3 | - | - | TRBV30 | TGTGCCTGGAGTGGATACACAGATACGCAGTATTTT | CAWSGYTDTQYF
TRBJ2-7 | - | - | TRBV12-3/TRBV12-4 | TGTGCCAGCAGCCCGGGACTCTCCTACGAGCAGTACTTC | CASSPGLSYEQYF
TRBJ2-2 | - | few | TRBV5-1 | TGCGCCAGCAGCTTGTGGGGGGCCAACACCGGGGAGCTGTTTTTT | CASSLWGANTGELFF
TRBJ1-6 | - | - | TRBV10-3 | TGTGCCATCAGTGTATCCGGGGTTGGAAGTAATTCACCCCTCCACTTT | CAISVSGVGSNSPLHF
TRBJ2-1 | - | - | TRBV13 | TGTGCCAGCAGCTTAGAGAGGGCTCAGCGGCAAAATGAGCAGTTCTTC | CASSLERAQRQNEQFF
TRBJ2-7 | TRBD2 | - | TRBV5-5 | TGTGCCAGCAGCATGGGGGGGAGTGTCTACGAGCAGTACTTC | CASSMGGSVYEQYF
TRBJ2-5 | - | - | TRBV5-4 | TGTGCCAGCAGCCCCGAACCGCAAGAGACCCAGTACTTC | CASSPEPQETQYF
TRBJ2-3 | - | once | TRBV19 | TGTGCCAGTGCAATAGACGGGGGTCCCTATACGCAGTATTTT | CASAIDGGPYTQYF
TRBJ2-7 | TRBD2 | - | TRBV6-1 | TGTGCCAGCAGACCACCGGGACTAGCGGTCTACGAGCAGTACTTC | CASRPPGLAVYEQYF
TRBJ2-1 | TRBD2 | once | TRBV6-2/TRBV6-3 | TGTGCCAGCAGTTATGCCCTAGCGGACGCCTACAATGAGCAGTTCTTC | CASSYALADAYNEQFF
TRBJ2-1 | - | - | TRBV7-9 | TGTGCCAGCAGCTTAGGGACGGGGGGCCCTTACAATGAGCAGTTCTTC | CASSLGTGGPYNEQFF
TRBJ1-4 | - | - | TRBV4-1 | TGCGCCAGCAGCCAAGATCCAGCGCCAACTAATGAAAAACTGTTTTTT | CASSQDPAPTNEKLFF
TRBJ2-2 | - | - | TRBV9 | TGTGCCAGCAGCGTATTAGCTAGCTCCGGCGGGGAGCTGTTTTTT | CASSVLASSGGELFF
TRBJ2-1 | TRBD2 | - | TRBV10-3 | TGTGCCACCCGGACTAGCAGTGACAATGAGCAGTTCTTC | CATRTSSDNEQFF
TRBJ2-7 | - | - | TRBV21-1 | TGTGCCAGCAGCAATTGCGAACAGGGCATCTACGAGCAGTACTTC | CASSNCEQGIYEQYF
TRBJ2-5 | TRBD2 | - | TRBV7-9 | TGTGCCAGCAGCTCCACCACTAGCGGGGATTCCCAAGAGACCCAGTACTTC | CASSSTTSGDSQETQYF
TRBJ1-6 | - | - | TRBV6-1 | TGTGCCAGCAGTGAAGCGCCGTTGAATTCACCCCTCCACTTT | CASSEAPLNSPLHF
TRBJ2-1 | - | - | TRBV11-3 | TGTGCCAGCAGCTTAGTACAGGATAACAATGAGCAGTTCTTC | CASSLVQDNNEQFF
TRBJ2-3 | TRBD2 | - | TRBV9 | TGTGCCAGCAGCGCAGGACTAGCGGGAGGGATCACAGATACGCAGTATTTT | CASSAGLAGGITDTQYF
TRBJ1-4 | TRBD1 | - | TRBV2 | TGTGCCAGCAAGGACAGGGGCTACGAAAAACTGTTTTTT | CASKDRGYEKLFF
TRBJ2-1 | TRBD2 | few | TRBV6-4 | TGTGCCAGCAGTGAGACAACGGAAGCGGGGTCCCCTCGGTTCTTC | CASSETTEAGSPRFF
TRBJ1-1 | - | - | TRBV6-5 | TGTGCCAGCAGTTCAGGGGTGAACACTGAAGCTTTCTTT | CASSSGVNTEAFF
TRBJ2-1 | TRBD2 | - | TRBV6-5 | TGTGCCAGCACCAACAGGGCTAGCGGGGTGGAGTTCTTC | CASTNRASGVEFF
TRBJ2-7 | TRBD1 | - | TRBV9 | TGTGCCAGCAGCGCTACAGGGGTTTCCTACGAGCAGTACTTC | CASSATGVSYEQYF
TRBJ1-3 | - | - | TRBV18 | TGTGCCAGCTCACCCGGACAGGGAAACACCATATATTTT | CASSPGQGNTIYF
TRBJ2-3 | - | - | TRBV19 | TGTGCCAGTAGTATTGCGGTCGGCAAAACGCAGTATTTT | CASSIAVGKTQYF
TRBJ2-2 | - | - | TRBV9 | TGTGCCAGCAGCGTAGCTCCAGGAATCGGAGGCGGGGAGCTGTTTTTT | CASSVAPGIGGGELFF
TRBJ2-4 | - | - | TRBV2 | TGTGCCAGCAAAAAAGCCAAAAACATTCAGTACTTC | CASKKAKNIQYF
TRBJ1-1 | - | - | TRBV24-1 | TGTGCCACCAGTGTAGTGGGGCCCCAGCCGAACACTGAAGCTTTCTTT | CATSVVGPQPNTEAFF
TRBJ2-5 | - | few | TRBV19 | TGTGCCAGTAGTATGGGAAGGGCCGAGACCCAGTACTTC | CASSMGRAETQYF
TRBJ2-7 | TRBD2 | - | TRBV28 | TGTGCCAGCAGTTACGGGGGGGTGAGCTACGAGCAGTACTTC | CASSYGGVSYEQYF